This TCR beta chain was captured by sequencing in a study of T cells in Graves' hyperthyroidism and ophthalmopathy (dated by TCRdb to between 2019 and 2020). Some background on the complete study: Peripheral blood was sampled at the time of initial diagnosis, prior to any treatment. The roughly 90 discovery patients were divided at random into training and test sets in a 7:3 ratio. The study also compared thyroid tissue and blood T-cell repertoires from over 5 Graves' hyperthyroidism patients. Once sampling was done, hyperthyroidism patients were given methimazole at a starting dose of 30 mg daily, whereas ophthalmopathy patients were given high-dose intravenous methylprednisolone. A discovery cohort of roughly 96 patients, approximately 45 with Graves' ophthalmopathy and 55 to 60 with stable Graves' hyperthyroidism, was used to find distinguishing TCR V-J signatures. Prospective prediction of ophthalmopathy was tested in an independent validation cohort consisting of roughly 20 hyperthyroidism patients and over 15 patients who later progressed to ophthalmopathy. The paper reports TCR Vbeta CDR3 sequencing of some 140 peripheral blood samples: approximately 43 ophthalmopathy, under 80 hyperthyroidism and 17 progressor patients.

The germline ends are 11 bases apart after V is trimmed by 3 bases and J by 6 bases. The CDR3 covers 13 residues, taking in both the cysteine and the phenylalanine. Left in the record is the CDR3 DNA by itself, 39 bases read in frame from the first base. CDR1 and CDR2 (KGHDR, SFDVKD) derive from the germline V gene. The research as a whole found: Sample size was not statistically predetermined, and investigators were not blinded to group allocation. Most expanded thyroid clonotypes (frequency above 0.001) were also detected in blood, a finding suggesting that blood repertoires may reflect thyroid immune responses. In cross-validation, a model built on a 13 V-J signature told ophthalmopathy apart from stable hyperthyroidism with 85% to 90% sensitivity and around 81% specificity, and in testing the same model reached 80%/75%. In validation, the model predicted progression to ophthalmopathy a median of about 6 months before onset, with about 71% sensitivity and 72.22% specificity.

Amplification of TCR beta CDR3 regions was carried out from RNA transcripts. A first-round RT-PCR of the TCR CDR3 used the HTBI primer set with the Qiagen OneStep RT-PCR kit. The libraries were constructed in a second round of multiplex PCR and then size-selected and purified. Libraries were sequenced paired-end with 100 bp reads on an Illumina HiSeq2000. From the authors' description of their analysis: SOAPnuke was used to process the raw data, with reads discarded if the reads contained adapters or uncalled bases, had a mean Phred below 15, or lacked an exact constant-primer or identifier match. COPE v1.2.5 was used to merge high-quality paired reads, and clonotypes were defined as unique nucleotide sequences. MiTCR v1.1 was used to align the clonotypes against IMGT TRBV, TRBD and TRBJ reference segments. The analysis was restricted to V-J combinations with a frequency above 0.0001, which together covered 99% to 99.2% of the repertoires. A TCS score was defined as the ratio of F50 (clonal expansion) to E x V (chaos), with BLOSUM62-based TCRdist applied between CDR3 peptides within each V-J. Welch's t-statistics and random forest reduced 500 to 650 V-J features to fewer than 15, which were used in a naive Bayes classifier (R e1071). TCRdb took the public reads, trimmed them with fastp at Q25, ran MiXCR for clone calling and kept in-frame beta chains. Every CDR3 protein is listed once, alongside the most common genes and DNA of its rows. TCRdb assigned the V and J calls; the authors' analysis was not used. This sample holds around 600,000 distinct CDR3 sequences; more than 12% were observed only once. The ten largest clones take up around 12% of the sample.

This clonotype was seen repeatedly, ten times or more. Its antigen specificity is not known. No qualities accompany the bases; no much larger clone lies one base away. Moderately to severely active disease, a Clinical Activity Score of at least 3, a NOSPECS grade of at least 4, and a duration under 3 months were present in ophthalmopathy patients. Patients with uncontrolled infections, other autoimmune diseases, pregnancy or lactation were excluded. Diagnoses were based on clinical symptoms, serum thyroxine and TRAb, thyroid ultrasound and orbital computed tomography. Ficoll-Paque density gradient centrifugation was used to isolate PBMCs from 10 ml of fresh peripheral blood. Total RNA was extracted using Trizol reagent, and RNA quality was assessed on an Agilent 2100 Bioanalyzer.

The sequence joins TRBV24-1 to TRBJ2-7; D gene: possibly TRBD1, on 6 matching bases. Sequencing was carried out using blood. The sequence was collected from a woman aged 45 to 65 with Graves' ophthalmopathy. DNA sequence: TGTGCCACCAGTGATCAGGGGTTTGGCGAGCAGTACTTC. Its protein product is CATSDQGFGEQYF.